This T cell receptor (beta chain) originates from a study of shared clonotypes between healthy human individuals. Study-wide findings and caveats: Between a handful of donors, naive CD4 clonotypes were shared at a level of around 4.8%. Clonotypes not shared had lower generation probabilities than those common to all four donors. Larger estimated richness was generally recorded for naive subsets relative to memory subsets.

Clones were read by immunoSEQ multiplex PCR, and TCRdb kept only the in-frame ones, dropping some. Among about 2.4 million clones listed, approximately 94% were seen once. Comments on this clone: Its target is not known.

This sequence originates from a man aged 18 to 35 in good health. Sample: naive CD4+ T cells sorted from blood. Subset indicated: CD45RA+ positively selected.

The CDR3 DNA reads TGTGCCAGCAGCTTAAGAAGGGTAGGGGGGGCCCTCCCCTACGAGCAGTACTTC. As protein: CASSLRRVGGALPYEQYF. The genes are TRBV7-2 and TRBJ2-7; possible D gene TRBD2, 7 bases. Trimming stripped 2 bases from V and 2 bases from J, with 22 bases between. The CDR3 loop spans 18 amino acids. CDR1 is SGHTA and CDR2 is FQGNSA in the germline V gene.